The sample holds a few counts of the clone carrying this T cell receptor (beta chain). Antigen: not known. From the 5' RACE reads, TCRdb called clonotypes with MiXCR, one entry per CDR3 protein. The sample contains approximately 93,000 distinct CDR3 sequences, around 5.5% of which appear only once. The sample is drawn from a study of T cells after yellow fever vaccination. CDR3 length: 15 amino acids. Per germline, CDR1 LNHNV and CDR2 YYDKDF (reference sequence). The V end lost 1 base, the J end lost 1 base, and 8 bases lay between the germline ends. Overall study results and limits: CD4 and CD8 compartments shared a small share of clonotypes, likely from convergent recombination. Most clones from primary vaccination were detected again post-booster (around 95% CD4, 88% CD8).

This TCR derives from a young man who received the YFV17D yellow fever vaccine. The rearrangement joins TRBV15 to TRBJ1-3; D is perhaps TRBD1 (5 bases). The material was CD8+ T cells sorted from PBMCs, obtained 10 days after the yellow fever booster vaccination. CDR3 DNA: TGTGCCACCAGCAGAGGCAGGGAGTCTGGAAACACCATATATTTT. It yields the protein CATSRGRESGNTIYF.